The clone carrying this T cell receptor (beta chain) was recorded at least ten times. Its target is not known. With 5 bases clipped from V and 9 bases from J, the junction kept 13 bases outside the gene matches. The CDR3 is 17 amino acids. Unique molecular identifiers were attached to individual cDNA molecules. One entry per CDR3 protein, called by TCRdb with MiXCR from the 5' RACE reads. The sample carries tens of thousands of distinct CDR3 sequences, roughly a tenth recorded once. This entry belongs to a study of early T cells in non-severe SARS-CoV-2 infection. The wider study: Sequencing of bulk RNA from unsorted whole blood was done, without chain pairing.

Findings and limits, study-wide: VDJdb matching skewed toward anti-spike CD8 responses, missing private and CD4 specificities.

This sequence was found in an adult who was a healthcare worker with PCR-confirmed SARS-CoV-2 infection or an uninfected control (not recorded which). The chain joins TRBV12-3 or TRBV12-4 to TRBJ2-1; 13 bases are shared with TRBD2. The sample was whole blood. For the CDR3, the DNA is TGTGCCAGCAGTCCGACGTCCGGGACTAGCGGGACTAGTGAGCAGTTCTTC. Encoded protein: CASSPTSGTSGTSEQFF.